The rows below give T cell receptor beta chains drawn from one sample of a study of a mutant IDH1 vaccine in newly diagnosed glioma. Clones were read by immunoSEQ multiplex PCR, and TCRdb kept only the in-frame ones, dropping some. The table records 85,000 to 100,000 clones, around 90% of them present only once. The sample here was PBMCs, taken from a glioma patient treated with radiotherapy, temozolomide or both. The source of these receptors is a woman between 50 and 59 years old with glioma. CDR3s include the opening cysteine and the closing phenylalanine or tryptophan. The D gene is left open where the match is weak. Expanded clones get a size class; other rows say once, few or many, or leave the size out.

cdr3_length d_call j_call clone_size v_call cdr3_aa cdr3_nt
12 NA TRBJ2-5 NA TRBV7-3 CASSPALGTQYF TGTGCCAGCAGCCCGGCGTTGGGGACCCAGTACTTC
14 NA TRBJ1-5 once TRBV5-4 CASSLMGINQPQHF TGTGCCAGCAGCTTGATGGGAATCAATCAGCCCCAGCATTTT
18 NA TRBJ1-3 NA TRBV10-3 CAISPQQGTLFSGNTIYF TGTGCCATCAGTCCCCAGCAGGGCACTCTTTTCTCTGGAAACACCATATATTTT
15 NA TRBJ2-1 NA TRBV28 CASSPSAGSYNEQFF TGTGCCAGCAGCCCCTCAGCGGGTAGTTACAATGAGCAGTTCTTC
17 TRBD2 TRBJ2-3 few TRBV5-4 CASSSGLAATGGDTQYF TGTGCCAGCAGCTCGGGACTAGCGGCAACCGGTGGGGATACGCAGTATTTT
14 NA TRBJ2-7 NA TRBV4-2 CASSQGEGSYEQYF TGTGCCAGCAGCCAAGGAGAGGGCTCCTACGAGCAGTACTTC
13 NA TRBJ1-1 NA TRBV19 CASSIGADTEAFF TGTGCCAGTAGTATAGGGGCCGACACTGAAGCTTTCTTT
15 NA TRBJ1-3 NA TRBV28 CASSIPEYLGNTIYF TGTGCCAGCAGTATACCAGAGTATTTGGGAAACACCATATATTTT
15 TRBD2 TRBJ2-4 NA TRBV29-1 CSVGEGWGAKNIQYF TGCAGCGTTGGGGAGGGCTGGGGGGCCAAAAACATTCAGTACTTC
14 TRBD1 TRBJ1-2 NA TRBV7-9 CASSFGQGNYGYTF TGTGCCAGCAGCTTCGGACAGGGGAACTATGGCTACACCTTC
14 TRBD1 TRBJ1-1 NA TRBV2 CASTRTGVETEAFF TGTGCCAGCACACGAACAGGGGTAGAGACTGAAGCTTTCTTT
15 NA TRBJ1-5 NA TRBV6-5 CASSYNPLENQPQHF TGTGCCAGCAGTTACAACCCTTTAGAGAATCAGCCCCAGCATTTT
15 TRBD1 TRBJ1-2 few TRBV13 CASSLYGTGSRGYTF TGTGCCAGCAGCTTGTACGGGACAGGGAGCCGAGGCTACACCTTC
14 TRBD2 TRBJ2-3 NA TRBV2 CASSEGSGSYTQYF TGTGCCAGCAGTGAGGGTAGCGGGAGCTATACGCAGTATTTT
13 NA TRBJ2-1 NA TRBV28 CASTNFRVREQFF TGTGCCAGCACCAACTTCCGGGTAAGAGAGCAGTTCTTC
15 NA TRBJ1-1 NA TRBV7-2 CASSPRYRENTEAFF TGTGCCAGCAGCCCAAGATACAGGGAGAACACTGAAGCTTTCTTT
16 NA TRBJ2-6 NA TRBV15 CATSRDGGSGANVLTF TGTGCCACCAGCAGAGATGGAGGCTCTGGGGCCAACGTCCTGACTTTC
13 NA TRBJ1-1 NA TRBV9 CASSVADYTEAFF TGTGCCAGCAGCGTGGCGGATTACACTGAAGCTTTCTTT
14 NA TRBJ2-7 NA TRBV6-6 CASMERTSSYEQYF TGTGCCAGCATGGAGCGGACGAGCTCCTACGAGCAGTACTTC
13 NA TRBJ2-2 NA TRBV11-3 CASSLQGGGELFF TGTGCCAGCAGCTTACAGGGAGGCGGGGAGCTGTTTTTT
15 NA TRBJ1-1 NA TRBV5-1 CASSRPGHSNTEAFF TGCGCCAGCAGCCGACCGGGACATTCGAACACTGAAGCTTTCTTT
14 NA TRBJ1-1 NA TRBV30 CAWSMGTVNTEAFF TGTGCCTGGAGTATGGGGACGGTGAACACTGAAGCTTTCTTT
13 TRBD2 TRBJ2-1 NA TRBV6-1 CASRSSGSDEQFF TGTGCCAGCAGGTCTAGCGGGAGTGATGAGCAGTTCTTC
14 TRBD2 TRBJ2-7 NA TRBV29-1 CSVGASGSSYEQYF TGCAGCGTTGGGGCTAGCGGATCCTCCTACGAGCAGTACTTC
15 NA TRBJ2-5 NA TRBV19 CASSIQGLRGETQYF TGTGCCAGTAGTATACAGGGGCTGAGGGGAGAGACCCAGTACTTC
13 TRBD1 TRBJ1-1 NA TRBV9 CASSQDRYTEAFF TGTGCCAGCAGCCAGGACAGGTATACTGAAGCTTTCTTT
16 NA TRBJ2-2 once TRBV7-3 CASSLGKSGHTGELFF TGTGCCAGCAGCTTAGGGAAGAGCGGGCACACCGGGGAGCTGTTTTTT
13 NA TRBJ1-1 NA TRBV5-1 CASSLGGNTEAFF TGCGCCAGCAGCCTGGGTGGGAACACTGAAGCTTTCTTT
13 TRBD1 TRBJ2-2 NA TRBV5-1 CASSVRTGEELFF TGCGCCAGCAGCGTACGGACAGGGGAGGAGCTGTTTTTT
15 TRBD1 TRBJ2-5 NA TRBV6-1 CASSGDRAGQETQYF TGTGCCAGCAGCGGGGACAGGGCAGGGCAAGAGACCCAGTACTTC
13 NA TRBJ2-7 NA TRBV28 CASSPAPAPEQYF TGTGCCAGCAGTCCGGCCCCAGCCCCCGAGCAGTACTTC
15 NA TRBJ2-7 NA TRBV6-5 CASTSPSGPSYEQYF TGTGCCAGCACCTCCCCCAGCGGCCCCTCCTACGAGCAGTACTTC
21 NA TRBJ2-3 NA TRBV15 CATSRPPGLGDRDTFTDTQYF TGTGCCACCAGCAGACCTCCGGGACTCGGGGACCGGGACACTTTCACAGATACGCAGTATTTT
13 NA TRBJ2-5 once TRBV6-6 CASRESWGETQYF TGTGCCAGCAGGGAAAGCTGGGGAGAGACCCAGTACTTC
15 TRBD2 TRBJ2-2 NA TRBV19 CASSILAGRVGELFF TGTGCCAGTAGTATCCTAGCGGGAAGGGTCGGGGAGCTGTTTTTT
14 NA TRBJ1-5 NA TRBV28 CASSFFGGGQPQHF TGTGCCAGCAGTTTTTTTGGGGGCGGCCAGCCCCAGCATTTT
16 TRBD1 TRBJ2-1 NA TRBV13 CASSAAGQGEFDEQFF TGTGCCAGCAGCGCCGCGGGACAGGGGGAGTTCGATGAGCAGTTCTTC
13 TRBD1 TRBJ1-2 NA TRBV10-3 CAISEDRAEGYTF TGTGCCATCAGTGAGGACAGGGCCGAGGGCTACACCTTC
16 TRBD1 TRBJ1-1 NA TRBV5-1 CASSLVGRGENTEAFF TGCGCCAGCAGCTTGGTGGGCAGGGGGGAGAACACTGAAGCTTTCTTT
15 TRBD2 TRBJ2-2 NA TRBV5-1 CASSLGLAGAGELFF TGCGCCAGCAGCTTGGGTCTAGCGGGAGCCGGGGAGCTGTTTTTT
13 NA TRBJ1-1 NA TRBV2 CASSVGGPGGAFF TGTGCCAGCAGTGTTGGGGGCCCGGGGGGAGCTTTCTTT
14 TRBD1 TRBJ2-1 NA TRBV6-4 CASSVTGDGNEQFF TGTGCCAGCAGTGTGACAGGGGATGGCAATGAGCAGTTCTTC
14 TRBD1 TRBJ2-2 NA TRBV6-1 CASRGDRVTGELFF TGTGCCAGCAGGGGGGACAGGGTCACCGGGGAGCTGTTTTTT
14 TRBD2 TRBJ2-5 NA TRBV7-2 CASSLGGSRETQYF TGTGCCAGCAGCTTAGGCGGGAGCAGGGAGACCCAGTACTTC
14 NA TRBJ2-3 once TRBV6-1 CASSVGEGTDTQYF TGTGCCAGCAGCGTTGGGGAGGGCACAGATACGCAGTATTTT
14 NA TRBJ1-6 once TRBV6-5 CASSYLGQSFPLHF TGTGCCAGCAGTTACCTAGGACAGTCTTTTCCCCTCCACTTT
11 NA TRBJ1-2 NA TRBV10-1 CATTTSSGYTF TGCGCCACCACCACCAGCTCTGGCTACACCTTC
18 TRBD1 TRBJ2-1 NA TRBV4-2 CASSQEPRRQGVYNEQFF TGTGCCAGCAGCCAAGAGCCAAGGCGGCAGGGGGTCTACAATGAGCAGTTCTTC
15 NA TRBJ1-1 NA TRBV5-1 CASSAPEVMNTEAFF TGCGCCAGCAGCGCCCCGGAGGTAATGAACACTGAAGCTTTCTTT
15 TRBD1 TRBJ2-7 few TRBV6-5 CASSYSGQVYYEQYF TGTGCCAGCAGTTACTCGGGACAGGTGTACTACGAGCAGTACTTC
12 NA TRBJ2-1 once TRBV2 CASSGGPSEQFF TGTGCCAGCAGTGGCGGACCATCTGAGCAGTTCTTC
16 NA TRBJ1-1 NA TRBV4-1 CASSQNLSPLNTEAFF TGCGCCAGCAGCCAAAACCTATCCCCCTTGAACACTGAAGCTTTCTTT
13 NA TRBJ2-1 once TRBV7-9 CASSLDPHNEQFF TGTGCCAGCAGCTTAGACCCTCACAATGAGCAGTTCTTC
16 NA TRBJ1-4 NA TRBV19 CASSMLGGATNEKLFF TGTGCCAGTAGTATGTTGGGCGGGGCAACTAATGAAAAACTGTTTTTT
14 NA TRBJ1-2 NA TRBV11-2 CASSLVPGVYGYTF TGTGCCAGCAGCTTAGTTCCGGGGGTCTATGGCTACACCTTC